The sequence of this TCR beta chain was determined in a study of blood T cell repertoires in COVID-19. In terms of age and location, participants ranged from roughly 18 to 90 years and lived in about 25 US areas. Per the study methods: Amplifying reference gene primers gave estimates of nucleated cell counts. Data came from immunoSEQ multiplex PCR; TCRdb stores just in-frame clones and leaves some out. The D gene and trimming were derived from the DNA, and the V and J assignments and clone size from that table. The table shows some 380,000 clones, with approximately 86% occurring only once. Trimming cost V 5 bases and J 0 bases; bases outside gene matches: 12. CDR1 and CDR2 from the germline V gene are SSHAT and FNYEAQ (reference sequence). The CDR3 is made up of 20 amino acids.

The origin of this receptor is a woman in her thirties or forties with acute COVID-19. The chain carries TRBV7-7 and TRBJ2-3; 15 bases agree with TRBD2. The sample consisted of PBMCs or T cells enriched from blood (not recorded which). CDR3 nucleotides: TGTGCCAGCAGCCCCCAAGAGGGACTAGCGGGGGGACCAAGCACAGATACGCAGTATTTT. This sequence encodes CASSPQEGLAGGPSTDTQYF.